Below, 24 T cell receptor beta chains from the same sample are listed, as sequenced in a study of T cell responses to AZD1222 COVID-19 vaccine (TCRdb year 2021). Library prep was done by the immunoSEQ multiplex PCR assay. In its TCRdb copy, this immuneACCESS table keeps in-frame sequences only and misses some clones. Where compared with another copy, unresolved V genes explain less than half of these, and the others have no known cause. Here the sample has about 98,000 clones; roughly 83% occur a single time. The ten largest clones represent about a sixth of the sample. The time point tag for this specimen amounts to: baseline before first vaccination. This specimen consisted of peripheral blood, obtained on day 0 of AZD1222 vaccination. Receptor source: an adult in good health.

This chain joins TRBV9 and TRBJ2-6; D could derive from TRBD1 or TRBD2 (5 bases each). From germline, CDR1 is SGDLS and CDR2 YYNGEE. The CDR3 contains 16 residues. With 0 bases removed from V and 1 base from J, the gap between germline ends came to 8 bases. CDR3 nucleotides: TGTGCCAGCAGCGTAGTTGGGGGTTCTGGGGCCAACGTCCTGACTTTC. Translating gives CASSVVGGSGANVLTF.

V is TRBV5-1 and J is TRBJ1-2; TRBD1 agrees at 9 bases. The germline gives CDR1 SGHRS, CDR2 YFSETQ. The V and J ends lost 3 bases and 6 bases, in that order; junction bases with no gene match: 6. The CDR3 has 14 amino acids. The CDR3 sequence: CASSWGQGGDGYTF. CDR3 bases: TGCGCCAGCAGCTGGGGACAGGGAGGGGATGGCTACACCTTC. The entire variable domain, with the rest obtained from reference TRBV5-1 and TRBJ1-2, is as follows: KAGVTQTPRYLIKTRGQQVTLSCSPISGHRSVSWYQQTPGQGLQFLFEYFSETQRNKGNFPGRFSGRQFSNSRSEMNVSTLELGDSALYLCASSWGQGGDGYTFGSGTRLTVV.

The chain uses TRBV28 and TRBJ2-7; D is possibly TRBD2 (6 bases). CDR3 size: 18 residues. V lost 1 base to trimming and J lost 6 bases, with 25 bases between them. From germline, CDR1 is MDHEN and CDR2 SYDVKM. The CDR3 DNA sequence: TGTGCCAGCAGTTTATTTACTTGGAATGCGGGGCCCTCGGGCGAGCAGTACGTC. Translated: CASSLFTWNAGPSGEQYV.

The chain carries TRBV28 and TRBJ2-3; the D is unclear. The CDR3 contains 15 residues. V lost 2 bases to trimming and J lost 1 base, with 10 bases between them. CDR1 and CDR2 from the germline V gene are MDHEN and SYDVKM. CDR3 residues: CASSLGVTGTDTQYF. DNA of the CDR3: TGTGCCAGCAGTTTAGGGGTTACGGGCACAGATACGCAGTATTTT.

The rearrangement links TRBV28 to TRBJ1-3; 7 bases are shared with TRBD1. Germline V gene sequence: CDR1 MDHEN, CDR2 SYDVKM. The V segment lost 5 bases and the J segment 0 bases; nucleotides outside the gene matches: 4. There are 15 residues in the CDR3. The CDR3 spells CASSPGQTSGNTIYF. In nucleotides, the CDR3 is TGTGCCAGCAGTCCGGGACAGACCTCTGGAAACACCATATATTTT.

This clone was picked up a small number of times. The gene calls are TRBV7-9 and TRBJ2-1; 7 positions agree with TRBD1. Trimming cost V 6 bases and J 4 bases; bases outside gene matches: 6. The CDR3 covers 14 residues. CDR1 and CDR2 (germline): SEHNR, FQNEAQ (reference sequence). This CDR3 is CASRNSGQYNEQFF. In DNA form, the CDR3 reads TGTGCCAGCAGGAATTCGGGACAGTACAATGAGCAGTTCTTC.

This clone has just a few counts. Here the CDR3 DNA reads TGTGCCAGCAGCTTGGGTTGGGACAGACAATACAATGAGCAGTTCTTC. It is translated as CASSLGWDRQYNEQFF. The V call is TRBV5-8, the J call TRBJ2-1, with 7 bases lining up with TRBD1. Germline V gene lookup returns CDR1 SGHTS and CDR2 YDEGEE. V trimming: 0 bases; J trimming: 4 bases; junction bases outside the gene matches: 7. The CDR3 consists of 16 residues. The full variable domain, rest sourced from reference TRBV5-8 and TRBJ2-1, is EAGVTQSPTHLIKTRGQQATLRCSPISGHTSVYWYQQALGLGLQFLLWYDEGEERNRGNFPPRFSGRQFPNYSSELNVNALELEDSALYLCASSLGWDRQYNEQFFGPGTRLTVL.

This clone was counted at least ten times. This chain connects TRBV7-2 to TRBJ1-2; D is undetermined. The V gene lost 1 base and the J gene lost 8 bases, with 11 bases spanning the gap. This CDR3 spans 13 amino acids. Looked up from germline, CDR1 is SGHTA and CDR2 is FQGNSA. CDR3 in amino acids: CASSLDGVSGYTF. CDR3 in DNA: TGTGCCAGCAGCTTAGACGGGGTTAGCGGCTACACCTTC.

This chain links TRBV11-2 with TRBJ2-7, with D tentatively TRBD1 (6 bases). Germline V gene lookup returns CDR1 SGHAT and CDR2 FQNNGV. The CDR3 spans 18 residues. The V end lost 1 base, the J end lost 2 bases, and 21 bases lay between the germline ends. This CDR3 is CASSLGTLWQGPTYEQYF. CDR3 bases: TGTGCCAGCAGCTTAGGGACTTTGTGGCAGGGGCCCACCTACGAGCAGTACTTC.

This clone occurred a few times. V usage is TRBV6-2 or TRBV6-3 and J usage is TRBJ2-7; 11 bases are a match to TRBD1. CDR3 length equals 16 residues. The V gene end was trimmed by 5 bases and the J gene end by 6 bases; junction bases not matched to a gene: 12. From germline, CDR1 is MNHEY and CDR2 SVGEGT. CDR3 residues: CASSGPGQGVRGEQYV. The CDR3 nucleotides are TGTGCCAGCAGTGGGCCGGGACAGGGGGTAAGAGGCGAGCAGTACGTC.

The DNA for the CDR3 is TGCGCCAGCAGCTTGGACCCGGGGAACACTGAAGCTTTCTTT. Translation gives CASSLDPGNTEAFF. This sequence joins TRBV5-1 and TRBJ1-1; D is ambiguous. Germline-derived CDR1 and CDR2 are SGHRS and YFSETQ. Trimming left V 0 bases short and J 1 base short, with 7 bases between. This CDR3 comprises 14 residues.

This CDR3 reads CAWSVQGLGLYTF. In DNA form, the CDR3 reads TGTGCCTGGAGTGTACAGGGTTTGGGACTCTACACCTTC. This chain uses TRBV30 with TRBJ1-2, with D possibly being TRBD1 (6 bases). The CDR3 loop spans 13 amino acids. The germline gives CDR1 GTSNPN, CDR2 SVGIG (reference sequence). Deletions cut 0 bases from V and 10 bases from J, with 15 bases between.

The V and J genes are TRBV9 and TRBJ1-4; no clear D gene. The CDR3 is made up of 15 amino acids. Per the germline V gene, CDR1 is SGDLS and CDR2 is YYNGEE. The V and J ends lost 0 bases and 3 bases respectively, with 9 bases between them. DNA of the CDR3: TGTGCCAGCAGCGTAGGATCCCTTTCTAATGAAAAACTGTTTTTT. This sequence encodes CASSVGSLSNEKLFF.

V and J are TRBV10-2 and TRBJ2-7, with unresolved D. The CDR3 totals 13 residues. The V gene's germline CDR1 is WSHSY and CDR2 SAAADI. V was clipped by 2 bases and J by 6 bases, with 11 bases between them. Here the CDR3 DNA reads TGCGCCAGCAGTGAGCTTCCAGCGCCCGAGCAGTACTTC. This sequence encodes CASSELPAPEQYF.

Here the CDR3 DNA reads TGTGCCAGTAGTATCGGCCCGAACACCGGGGAGCTGTTTTTT. Translated: CASSIGPNTGELFF. The gene calls are TRBV19 and TRBJ2-2; D unresolved. V lost 3 bases and J lost 0, with 5 bases in between. There are 14 residues in the CDR3. Germline V gives CDR1 LNHDA, CDR2 SQIVND (reference sequence).

The genes are TRBV24-1 and TRBJ1-5, with D possibly being TRBD1 (6 bases). This CDR3 has 14 amino acids. Trimming took 4 bases from V and 7 from J, leaving 13 bases between them. Germline V gene lookup returns CDR1 KGHDR and CDR2 SFDVKD. This CDR3 reads CATSEGGQRQPQHF. CDR3 DNA sequence: TGTGCCACCAGTGAGGGGGGGCAGCGGCAGCCCCAGCATTTT.

The chain is built from TRBV5-1 and TRBJ1-1; TRBD1 might be the D (6 bases). Trimming pared 4 bases from V and 1 base from J, leaving 17 bases between. The germline gives CDR1 SGHRS, CDR2 YFSETQ. The CDR3 runs 16 residues. CDR3 in amino acids: CASSHLSRGRNTEAFF. The CDR3, as DNA: TGCGCCAGCAGCCACTTGAGTCGGGGGCGGAACACTGAAGCTTTCTTT.

The chain has TRBV5-5 and TRBJ2-7, with D uncertain. Trimming shortened V by 1 base and J by 3 bases, and 8 bases separated the two germline ends. The CDR3 is made up of 13 amino acids. Germline values: CDR1 SGHKS, CDR2 YYEKEE (reference sequence). CDR3 amino acids: CASSLQIVYEQYV. The DNA of the CDR3 is TGTGCCAGCAGCTTGCAGATTGTCTACGAGCAGTACGTC.

The chain uses TRBV3-1 (or the pseudogene TRBV3-2) and TRBJ2-3; TRBD2 might be the D (5 bases). Germline V lookup: CDR1 LGHDT, CDR2 YNNKEL (reference sequence). This CDR3 region has 15 residues. V was shortened by 1 base and J by 1 base, with 9 bases between the two germline ends. The CDR3 is CASSQAGSGTDTQYF. The CDR3 DNA reads TGTGCCAGCAGCCAAGCGGGGAGCGGCACAGATACGCAGTATTTT.

This chain connects TRBV10-3 to TRBJ2-2; D is undetermined. The germline V gene has CDR1 ENHRY and CDR2 SYGVKD. V was clipped by 5 bases and J by 0 bases, with 13 bases between them. This CDR3 contains 16 residues. This chain's CDR3 is CAISPLVSPNTGELFF. CDR3 DNA: TGTGCCATCAGTCCCCTCGTTTCCCCGAACACCGGGGAGCTGTTTTTT.

The rearrangement uses TRBV11-3 and TRBJ1-1, with D possibly TRBD1 on 5 matching bases. Germline CDR1 and CDR2: SGHNT and YENEEA. This CDR3 has 14 residues. The V end was cut by 1 base, the J end by 3 bases, with 9 bases between. The CDR3 coding sequence is TGTGCCAGCAGCTTAGTGGGACGGGACACTGAAGCTTTCTTT. Translating it yields CASSLVGRDTEAFF.

The chain joins TRBV6-5 to TRBJ1-1; D might be TRBD1 (6 bases). The germline CDR1 and CDR2 sequences are MNHEY and SVGAGI. The CDR3 totals 16 residues. Trimming cost V 2 bases and J 0 bases, with 13 bases left between them. The CDR3 sequence: CASSYPTGGLNTEAFF. The CDR3 DNA reads TGTGCCAGCAGTTACCCCACGGGGGGGCTGAACACTGAAGCTTTCTTT.

Here the CDR3 reads CASSQGWEGTEAFF. As DNA, the CDR3 is TGCGCCAGCAGCCAAGGTTGGGAGGGCACTGAAGCTTTCTTT. This chain uses TRBV4-3 with TRBJ1-1; D gene ambiguous. The ends were cut back, 1 base at V and 4 bases at J, with 10 bases in the middle. The CDR3 runs 14 residues. Per germline, CDR1 LGHNA and CDR2 YSLEER.

V and J are TRBV12-3 or TRBV12-4 and TRBJ1-4; D remains ambiguous. CDR3 length: 13 residues. The germline V and J ends were trimmed by 2 bases and 7 bases, with 8 bases remaining between them. The CDR3 protein is CASSLRVTEKLFF. The CDR3 nucleotides are TGTGCCAGCAGTTTACGGGTTACTGAAAAACTGTTTTTT.